What follows are 24 T cell receptor beta chains derived from one specimen sequenced in a study of T cell responses to AZD1222 COVID-19 vaccine. Some clones are missing from TCRdb's copy, which holds only in-frame ones; the method was immunoSEQ multiplex PCR. The top ten clones hold more than 6% of a sample with more than 100,000 clones, about 90% of them seen once. The sequencing here drew on peripheral blood, taken 28 days after the second AZD1222 dose. Every receptor here comes from an adult who received the AZD1222 COVID-19 vaccine.

This clone was observed a single time. This CDR3 reads CASSPPSSGAYYEQYF. Written as DNA, the CDR3 is TGTGCCAGCTCACCACCCTCTAGCGGAGCCTACTACGAGCAGTACTTC. The chain uses TRBV18 and TRBJ2-7, with 7 nucleotides matching TRBD2. Trimming removed 0 bases from V and 3 bases from J; junction bases left unmatched: 8. Per germline, CDR1 KGHSH and CDR2 LQKENI. This CDR3 region has 16 residues.

J is TRBJ1-5 and V is TRBV5-6; no definite D call. Trimming stripped 3 bases from V and 3 bases from J, with 13 bases between. CDR3 length: 15 amino acids. Germline-derived CDR1 and CDR2 are SGHDT and YYEEEE. The CDR3 protein is CASSWFDGPNQPQHF. The CDR3 bases are TGTGCCAGCAGCTGGTTCGACGGTCCCAATCAGCCCCAGCATTTT.

J is TRBJ1-6 and V is TRBV28; TRBD1 is a possible D gene (5 bases). Germline V gives CDR1 MDHEN, CDR2 SYDVKM. V lost 1 base to trimming and J lost 7 bases, with 17 bases between them. The CDR3 extends over 17 amino acids. CDR3 nucleotides: TGTGCCAGCAGTTTATTCGCCCATGGCTCAGGGAATTCACCCCTCCACTTT. Amino acids: CASSLFAHGSGNSPLHF. Complete variable domain (other parts from reference TRBV28 and TRBJ1-6): DVKVTQSSRYLVKRTGEKVFLECVQDMDHENMFWYRQDPGLGLRLIYFSYDVKMKEKGDIPEGYSVSREKKERFSLILESASTNQTSMYLCASSLFAHGSGNSPLHFGNGTRLTVT.

The chain couples TRBV7-9 to TRBJ2-4, with D perhaps being TRBD1 or TRBD2 (6 bases each). The germline gives CDR1 SEHNR, CDR2 FQNEAQ (reference sequence). V lost 5 bases and J lost 1, with 21 bases in between. The CDR3 is 18 residues long. The CDR3 protein is CASSPSTPWRGAKNIQYF. CDR3 bases: TGTGCCAGCAGCCCTTCGACCCCTTGGAGGGGGGCCAAAAACATTCAGTACTTC.

The chain recombines TRBV19 with TRBJ1-6; 7 bases map to TRBD1. Germline V lookup: CDR1 LNHDA, CDR2 SQIVND (reference sequence). CDR3 length: 14 amino acids. The V gene end was trimmed by 5 bases and the J gene end by 10 bases; junction bases not matched to a gene: 8. Written as DNA, the CDR3 is TGTGCCAGTAGTGATCCAGGGGGTAGGTCACCCCTCCACTTT. This encodes CASSDPGGRSPLHF.

The chain couples TRBV28 to TRBJ1-4; possible D gene TRBD1, 5 bases. There are 15 residues in the CDR3. Germline CDR1 reads MDHEN; CDR2 reads SYDVKM. Trimming pared 6 bases from V and 5 bases from J, leaving 16 bases between. The CDR3 nucleotides read TGTGCCAGCAGCCCTATTTCTGGGGGGAATGAAAAACTGTTTTTT. It specifies CASSPISGGNEKLFF. Combining the CDR3 with reference TRBV28 and TRBJ1-4 gives the whole variable domain DVKVTQSSRYLVKRTGEKVFLECVQDMDHENMFWYRQDPGLGLRLIYFSYDVKMKEKGDIPEGYSVSREKKERFSLILESASTNQTSMYLCASSPISGGNEKLFFGSGTQLSVL.

The J gene is TRBJ1-1, the V gene TRBV6-5; no reliable D call. The germline CDR1 and CDR2 sequences are MNHEY and SVGAGI. V lost 6 bases and J lost 1, with 12 bases in between. This CDR3 spans 14 amino acids. The CDR3 DNA follows: TGTGCCAGCAGGGTGGAGGGCCAGAACACTGAAGCTTTCTTT. This encodes CASRVEGQNTEAFF.

The chain uses TRBV2 and TRBJ1-4, with D possibly being TRBD1 (6 bases). The V end was cut by 6 bases, the J end by 7 bases, with 15 bases between. This CDR3 is built from 14 residues. Germline-derived CDR1 and CDR2 are SNHLY and FYNNEI. The CDR3 DNA reads TGTGCCAGCAGGGTTGGGGGGGGCGCTGAAAAACTGTTTTTT. Amino acid sequence: CASRVGGGAEKLFF.

This chain links TRBV5-1 with TRBJ1-6; unclear D gene. Trimming removed 2 bases at V and 6 bases at J, with 9 bases between. Germline CDR1 reads SGHRS; CDR2 reads YFSETQ. The CDR3 is made up of 14 amino acids. The CDR3 region is CASSFDGPNSPLHF. CDR3 bases: TGCGCCAGCAGCTTCGATGGGCCTAATTCACCCCTCCACTTT.

The chain recombines TRBV19 with TRBJ2-2, with TRBD1 matching 8 bases. The J segment lost 0 bases and the V segment lost 5 bases, leaving 2 bases of the junction unmatched. There are 15 residues in the CDR3. Germline V lookup: CDR1 LNHDA, CDR2 SQIVND (reference sequence). The CDR3 spells CASSGQGTNTGELFF. CDR3 sequence (DNA): TGTGCCAGTAGTGGACAGGGAACGAACACCGGGGAGCTGTTTTTT.

This chain connects TRBV7-6 to TRBJ2-5; D possibly corresponds to TRBD2 (6 bases). Looked up from germline, CDR1 is SGHVS and CDR2 is FNYEAQ. The CDR3 runs to 16 residues. V lost 1 base and J lost 4, with 16 bases in between. DNA of the CDR3: TGTGCCAGCAGCTTAGGGTTTGGAGGGGCAGGAGAGACCCAGTACTTC. Its protein product is CASSLGFGGAGETQYF.

This sequence joins TRBV6-1 and TRBJ1-5; D perhaps matches TRBD1 (6 bases). V shed 3 bases and J shed 4 bases, with 13 bases lying between them. The CDR3 extends over 15 amino acids. Germline V gene lookup returns CDR1 MNHNS and CDR2 SASEGT. The CDR3 nucleotides are TGTGCCAGCAGTGACACGCAGGGGTTGAATCAGCCCCAGCATTTT. The encoded protein is CASSDTQGLNQPQHF.

The chain uses TRBV2 and TRBJ1-5; no firm D call. The CDR3 runs 15 residues. V was shortened by 7 bases and J by 0 bases, with 13 bases between the two germline ends. Germline CDR1 SNHLY, CDR2 FYNNEI. CDR3 residues: CASTPGRFSNQPQHF. The DNA of the CDR3 is TGTGCCAGCACCCCCGGAAGGTTTAGCAATCAGCCCCAGCATTTT.

The chain is built from TRBV28 and TRBJ1-2; D possibly corresponds to TRBD1 (5 bases). Germline assignment: CDR1 MDHEN and CDR2 SYDVKM. The CDR3 contains 16 residues. V dropped 4 bases and J dropped 3 bases, with 18 bases sitting between them. For the CDR3, the DNA is TGTGCCAGCAGTTCACCGGGACCGGCACGGGACTATGGCTACACCTTC. It specifies CASSSPGPARDYGYTF.

This clone has a handful of counts. The gene calls are TRBV28 and TRBJ1-2; 7 nucleotides match TRBD1. The V gene end was trimmed by 5 bases and the J gene end by 8 bases; junction bases not matched to a gene: 8. The CDR3 loop spans 13 amino acids. CDR1 and CDR2 (germline): MDHEN, SYDVKM. This chain's CDR3 is CASSRTGSRGYTF. The CDR3 nucleotides are TGTGCCAGCAGTCGGACAGGTAGCCGGGGCTACACCTTC.

V and J are TRBV7-2 and TRBJ2-7, with a possible D match to TRBD2 (6 bases). Germline V gene lookup returns CDR1 SGHTA and CDR2 FQGNSA. Trimming removed 4 bases from V and 2 bases from J, with 12 bases in between. This CDR3 spans 14 amino acids. The CDR3 nucleotides read TGTGCCAGCAGCTCACCGGGACTTGCCTACGAGCAGTACTTC. Residues: CASSSPGLAYEQYF.

This clone was recorded only once. The J gene is TRBJ1-4, the V gene TRBV15, with 7 bases aligning to TRBD1. The V gene's germline CDR1 is LNHNV and CDR2 YYDKDF (reference sequence). The J segment lost 4 bases and the V segment lost 1 base, leaving 3 bases of the junction unmatched. This CDR3 contains 15 residues. The CDR3 loop is CATSRVGQSNEKLFF. The CDR3 nucleotides read TGTGCCACCAGCAGAGTGGGACAGAGTAATGAAAAACTGTTTTTT.

The CDR3 here is CASSYSTADGEKLFF. CDR3 DNA sequence: TGTGCCAGCAGTTACTCGACAGCGGACGGGGAAAAACTGTTTTTT. This sequence joins TRBV6-5 and TRBJ1-4, with D tentatively TRBD1 (5 bases). Germline V gives CDR1 MNHEY, CDR2 SVGAGI. Between the trimmed V and J ends, which lost 0 bases and 8 bases, there was a span of 13 bases. This CDR3 contains 15 residues.

This CDR3 is CASSRQEGLHTEAFF. In DNA form, the CDR3 reads TGTGCCAGCAGCCGACAGGAGGGCCTCCACACTGAAGCTTTCTTT. The J gene is TRBJ1-1, the V gene TRBV3-1 (or the pseudogene TRBV3-2); tentative D call: TRBD1 (6 bases). The CDR3 runs 15 residues. V lost 4 bases, J lost 3 bases, and 15 bases lay in between. CDR1 is LGHDT, CDR2 YNNKEL, per germline (reference sequence).

The V gene is TRBV18, the J gene TRBJ2-3; TRBD1 matches 9 bases. J gave up 6 bases and V 4 bases, and 5 bases lay outside the gene matches. From germline, CDR1 is KGHSH and CDR2 LQKENI. This CDR3 is 14 amino acids long. Written as DNA, the CDR3 is TGTGCCAGCTCACTGGGACAGGGATCCGATACGCAGTATTTT. Residues: CASSLGQGSDTQYF.

This sequence joins TRBV12-3 or TRBV12-4 and TRBJ1-1; D call uncertain. CDR3 length: 11 amino acids. V lost 3 bases, J lost 7 bases, and 6 bases lay in between. The CDR3 nucleotides read TGTGCCAGCAGTTTCGCTGGTGAAGCTTTCTTT. It codes for CASSFAGEAFF.

The chain carries TRBV12-3 or TRBV12-4 and TRBJ1-1, with no clear D. Trimming took off 6 bases at V and 8 bases at J, with 10 bases between the two ends. CDR3 length: 11 residues. The CDR3 protein is CASSRGIEAFF. The CDR3 DNA sequence: TGTGCCAGCAGCCGGGGTATAGAAGCTTTCTTT.

The J gene is TRBJ1-1, the V gene TRBV11-3, with 12 positions matching TRBD1. The CDR3 runs 14 residues. The ends lost 6 bases at V and 6 bases at J; junction bases unmatched: 5. CDR1 and CDR2 from the germline V gene are SGHNT and YENEEA. This CDR3 is CASSPGQGASEAFF. The CDR3 DNA reads TGTGCCAGCAGTCCGGGACAGGGGGCTTCTGAAGCTTTCTTT.

The V call is TRBV24-1, the J call TRBJ2-3, with 8 positions matching TRBD1. This CDR3 is 17 amino acids long. The junction had 11 bases not matched to a gene; V was cut back by 4 bases and J by 3 bases. Germline loops: CDR1 KGHDR, CDR2 SFDVKD. The CDR3 DNA is TGTGCCACCAGTGAAATTTGGGGTGACAGGGGAACAGATACGCAGTATTTT. Its protein is CATSEIWGDRGTDTQYF.